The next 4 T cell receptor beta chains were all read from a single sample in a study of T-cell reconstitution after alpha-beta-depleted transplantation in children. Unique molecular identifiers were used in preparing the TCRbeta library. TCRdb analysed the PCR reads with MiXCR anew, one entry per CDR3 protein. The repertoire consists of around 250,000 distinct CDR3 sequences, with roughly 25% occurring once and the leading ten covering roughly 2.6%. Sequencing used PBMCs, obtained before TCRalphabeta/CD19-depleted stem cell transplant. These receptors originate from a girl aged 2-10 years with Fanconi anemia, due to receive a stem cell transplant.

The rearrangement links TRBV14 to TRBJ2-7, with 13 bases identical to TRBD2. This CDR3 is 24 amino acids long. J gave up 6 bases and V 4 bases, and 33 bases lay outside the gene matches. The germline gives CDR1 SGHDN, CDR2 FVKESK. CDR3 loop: CASSLKSSGTSGNFRRLAGSEQYF. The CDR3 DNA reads TGTGCCAGCAGCCTAAAATCTTCCGGGACTAGCGGGAATTTTAGGCGACTAGCGGGAAGCGAGCAGTACTTC.

The CDR3: CASWTGNSSYNEQFF. The CDR3 DNA sequence: TGTGCCAGCTGGACCGGGAACAGCTCCTACAATGAGCAGTTCTTC. The gene calls are TRBV2 and TRBJ2-1; D perhaps matches TRBD2 (5 bases). This CDR3 spans 15 amino acids. Germline assignment: CDR1 SNHLY and CDR2 FYNNEI. Trimming pared 8 bases from V and 0 bases from J, leaving 14 bases between. Combining the CDR3 with reference TRBV2 and TRBJ2-1 gives the whole variable domain EPEVTQTPSHQVTQMGQEVILRCVPISNHLYFYWYRQILGQKVEFLVSFYNNEISEKSEIFDDQFSVERPDGSNFTLKIRSTKLEDSAMYFCASWTGNSSYNEQFFGPGTRLTVL.

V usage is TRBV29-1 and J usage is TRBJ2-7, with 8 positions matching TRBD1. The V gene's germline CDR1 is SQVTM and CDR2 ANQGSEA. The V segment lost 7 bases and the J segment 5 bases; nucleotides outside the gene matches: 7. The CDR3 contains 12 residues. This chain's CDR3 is CSAVTGDNEQYF. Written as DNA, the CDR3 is TGCAGCGCTGTGACAGGGGACAACGAGCAGTACTTC.

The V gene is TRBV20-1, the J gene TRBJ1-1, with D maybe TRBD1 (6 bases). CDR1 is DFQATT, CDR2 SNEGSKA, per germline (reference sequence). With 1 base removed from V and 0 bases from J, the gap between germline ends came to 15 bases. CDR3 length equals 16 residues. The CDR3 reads CSARGRGETMNTEAFF. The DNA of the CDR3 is TGCAGTGCTAGAGGGAGGGGGGAAACTATGAACACTGAAGCTTTCTTT.